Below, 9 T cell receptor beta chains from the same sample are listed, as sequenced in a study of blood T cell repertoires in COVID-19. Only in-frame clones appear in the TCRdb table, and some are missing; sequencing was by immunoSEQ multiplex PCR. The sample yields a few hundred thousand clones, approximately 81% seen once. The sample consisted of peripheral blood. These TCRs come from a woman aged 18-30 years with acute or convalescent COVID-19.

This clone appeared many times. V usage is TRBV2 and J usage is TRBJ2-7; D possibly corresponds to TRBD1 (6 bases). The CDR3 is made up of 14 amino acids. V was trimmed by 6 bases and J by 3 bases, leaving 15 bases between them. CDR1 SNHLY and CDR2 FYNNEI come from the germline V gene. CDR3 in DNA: TGTGCCAGCAGAGAAATGGGACAAAACTACGAGCAGTACTTC. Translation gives CASREMGQNYEQYF. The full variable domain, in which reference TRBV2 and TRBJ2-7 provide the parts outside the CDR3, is EPEVTQTPSHQVTQMGQEVILRCVPISNHLYFYWYRQILGQKVEFLVSFYNNEISEKSEIFDDQFSVERPDGSNFTLKIRSTKLEDSAMYFCASREMGQNYEQYFGPGTRLTVT.

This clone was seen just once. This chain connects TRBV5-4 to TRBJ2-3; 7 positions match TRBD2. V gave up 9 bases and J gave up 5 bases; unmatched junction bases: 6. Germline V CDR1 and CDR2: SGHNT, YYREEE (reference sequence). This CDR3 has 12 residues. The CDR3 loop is CAIGDYLDTQYF. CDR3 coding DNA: TGTGCCATAGGGGACTATTTAGATACGCAGTATTTT.

Here the CDR3 reads CASRPPGLDYEQYF. For the CDR3, the DNA is TGTGCCAGCAGACCCCCGGGACTGGACTACGAGCAGTACTTC. This chain uses TRBV27 with TRBJ2-7; D perhaps matches TRBD2 (6 bases). The CDR3 has 14 residues. CDR1 is MNHEY, CDR2 SMNVEV, per germline (reference sequence). Between the trimmed V and J ends, which lost 6 bases and 3 bases, there was a span of 15 bases.

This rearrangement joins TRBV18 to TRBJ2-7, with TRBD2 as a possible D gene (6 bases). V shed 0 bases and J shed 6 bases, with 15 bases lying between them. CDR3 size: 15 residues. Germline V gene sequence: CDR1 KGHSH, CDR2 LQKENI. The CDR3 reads CASSPPGVGGLEQYF. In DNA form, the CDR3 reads TGTGCCAGCTCACCACCGGGGGTAGGAGGGCTCGAGCAGTACTTC.

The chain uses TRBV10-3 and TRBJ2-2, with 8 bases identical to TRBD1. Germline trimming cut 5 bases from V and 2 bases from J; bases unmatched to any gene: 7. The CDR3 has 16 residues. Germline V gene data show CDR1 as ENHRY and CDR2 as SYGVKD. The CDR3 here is CAISSQGAGNTGELFF. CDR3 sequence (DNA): TGTGCCATCAGTTCCCAGGGGGCGGGTAACACCGGGGAGCTGTTTTTT.

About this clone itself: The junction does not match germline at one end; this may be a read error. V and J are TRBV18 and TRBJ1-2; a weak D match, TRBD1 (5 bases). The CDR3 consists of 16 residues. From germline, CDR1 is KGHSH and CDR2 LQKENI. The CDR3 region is CASSPQDSTPNYGYTF. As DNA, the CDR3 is TGTGCCAGCTCCCCACAAGACAGCACCCCTAACTATGGCTACACCTTC.

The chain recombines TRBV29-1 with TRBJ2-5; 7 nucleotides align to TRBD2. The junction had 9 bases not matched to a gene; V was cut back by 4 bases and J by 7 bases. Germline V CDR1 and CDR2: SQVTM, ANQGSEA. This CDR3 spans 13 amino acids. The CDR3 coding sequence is TGCAGCGTTGTTCTAGCGGCACCCGGGACCCAGTACTTC. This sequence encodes CSVVLAAPGTQYF.

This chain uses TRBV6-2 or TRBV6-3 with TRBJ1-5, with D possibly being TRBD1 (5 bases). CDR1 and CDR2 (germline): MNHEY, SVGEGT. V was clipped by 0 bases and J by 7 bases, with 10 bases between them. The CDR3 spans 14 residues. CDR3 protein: CASSYSGARQPQHF. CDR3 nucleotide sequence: TGTGCCAGCAGTTACTCTGGGGCTAGGCAGCCCCAGCATTTT.

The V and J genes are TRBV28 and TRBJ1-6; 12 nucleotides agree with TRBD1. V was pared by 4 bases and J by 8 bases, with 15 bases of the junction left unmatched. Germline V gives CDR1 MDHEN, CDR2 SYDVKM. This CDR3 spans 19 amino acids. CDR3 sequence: CASSSPGTGGFYSDSPLHF. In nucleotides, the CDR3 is TGTGCCAGCAGTTCCCCCGGGACAGGGGGCTTTTATAGTGATTCACCCCTCCACTTT.